This T cell receptor beta chain was recovered during a study of cytotoxic CD8 clonotypes in ibrutinib-treated CLL. Overall study results and limits: The clonality went up when patients responded to ibrutinib and dropped back toward baseline at progression. Sustained-remission and progressing patients had different sampling times.

Concerning this clone: Its target is unknown.

The germline gives CDR1 SGHRS, CDR2 YFSETQ. V was shortened by 0 bases and J by 0 bases, with 8 bases between the two germline ends. The CDR3 is 15 residues long. TCRdb's copy holds only in-frame clones and misses some; the assay was immunoSEQ multiplex PCR. Here the sample spans roughly 51,000 clones, about half being singletons. Sequenced here: PBMCs, sampled after 12 months of ibrutinib treatment. The chain is built from TRBV5-1 and TRBJ2-3; D unresolved. The clonotype comes from a human donor with chronic lymphocytic leukemia. This chain's CDR3 is CASSLAHSSTDTQYF. DNA of the CDR3: TGCGCCAGCAGCTTGGCGCATTCTAGCACAGATACGCAGTATTTT. Supplemented by reference TRBV5-1 and TRBJ2-3, the full variable domain reads KAGVTQTPRYLIKTRGQQVTLSCSPISGHRSVSWYQQTPGQGLQFLFEYFSETQRNKGNFPGRFSGRQFSNSRSEMNVSTLELGDSALYLCASSLAHSSTDTQYFGPGTRLTVL.